These 25 T cell receptor beta chains share one sample of origin, sequenced in a study of T cells in Graves' hyperthyroidism and ophthalmopathy. Amplification of TCR beta CDR3 regions used RNA as the template. First-round RT-PCR with HTBI primers amplified the TCR CDR3 region. MiXCR was run by TCRdb on the multiplex PCR reads, yielding one entry per CDR3 protein. The sample contains around 700,000 distinct CDR3 sequences, around 40% of which appear only once. The sample taken for sequencing was blood. The receptors were sampled from a woman aged 40 to 49 with Graves' hyperthyroidism.

This clonotype was counted only a few times. The chain uses TRBV11-2 and TRBJ2-7; D gene ambiguous. With 3 bases removed from V and 3 bases from J, the gap between germline ends came to 15 bases. This CDR3 comprises 15 residues. Looked up from germline, CDR1 is SGHAT and CDR2 is FQNNGV. CDR3 protein: CASSFWRQASYEQYF. CDR3 bases: TGTGCCAGCAGCTTTTGGCGCCAGGCGAGCTACGAGCAGTACTTC.

The table lists this clonotype with a count of one. A much larger clone sits a single nucleotide away, making a read error possible. This chain links TRBV7-2 with TRBJ2-7, with D possibly being TRBD2 (5 bases). This CDR3 has 15 residues. V lost 3 bases and J lost 2, with 14 bases in between. The germline CDR1 and CDR2 sequences are SGHTA and FQGNSA. The chain's CDR3 is CASSFSRTGTYEQYF. The CDR3 DNA sequence: TGTGCCAGCAGCTTTTCCAGGACGGGAACCTACGAGCAGTACTTC.

This clonotype was counted at least ten times. This chain links TRBV29-1 with TRBJ2-7, with no clear D. CDR1 is SQVTM and CDR2 is ANQGSEA in the germline V gene. V dropped 3 bases and J dropped 0 bases, with 6 bases sitting between them. The CDR3 is 12 amino acids. The CDR3 region is CSVEASSYEQYF. The CDR3 DNA follows: TGCAGCGTTGAGGCGAGCTCCTACGAGCAGTACTTC.

V usage is TRBV7-2 and J usage is TRBJ2-7, with unresolved D. Gene TRBJ2-1 matches the end of the DNA better, so the J call may be wrong. The CDR3 has 12 residues. Germline loops: CDR1 SGHTA, CDR2 FQGNSA. The CDR3 sequence: CASSQAVGEQFF. The CDR3 DNA follows: TGTGCCAGCAGCCAGGCTGTTGGTGAGCAGTTCTTC.

The CDR3 sequence is CASKVDQGTAETQYF. In DNA, the CDR3 is TGTGCCAGCAAAGTAGATCAGGGGACGGCAGAGACCCAGTACTTC. V is TRBV7-2 and J is TRBJ2-5, with D possibly being TRBD1 (6 bases). Germline-derived CDR1 and CDR2 are SGHTA and FQGNSA. Trimming took off 7 bases at V and 4 bases at J, with 19 bases between the two ends. The CDR3 has 15 residues.

V gene TRBV7-2 combines with J gene TRBJ1-4; possible D gene TRBD1, 6 bases. The V gene's germline CDR1 is SGHTA and CDR2 FQGNSA. With 6 bases removed from V and 6 bases from J, the gap between germline ends came to 11 bases. The CDR3 sequence is 13 residues long. CDR3 sequence: CASRTNRDEKLFF. CDR3 nucleotide sequence: TGTGCCAGCAGAACCAACAGGGATGAAAAACTGTTTTTT.

Concerning this clonotype: This could be a read error, since a much larger clone is one nucleotide away. V gene TRBV7-2 combines with J gene TRBJ2-5; 8 bases are shared with TRBD2. After removal of 11 bases from V and 9 bases from J, the junction contained 17 bases not matched to a gene. The CDR3 totals 14 residues. Germline CDR1 reads SGHTA; CDR2 reads FQGNSA. This CDR3 is CASTVREAGEAQYF. The CDR3, as DNA: TGTGCCTCAACCGTGCGGGAGGCTGGGGAGGCCCAGTACTTC.

The V gene is TRBV25-1, the J gene TRBJ1-4, with a possible D match to TRBD1 (5 bases). In germline, CDR1 is MGHDK, CDR2 SYGVNS. The CDR3 is 12 residues long. CDR3 region: CAQTDLNEKLFF. For the CDR3, the DNA is TGTGCGCAGACAGACCTTAATGAAAAACTGTTTTTT. The variable domain in full, with the rest retrieved from reference TRBV25-1 and TRBJ1-4, is EADIYQTPRYLVIGTGKKITLECSQTMGHDKMYWYQQDPGMELHLIHYSYGVNSTEKGDLSSESTVSRIRTEHFPLTLESARPSHTSQYLCAQTDLNEKLFFGSGTQLSVL.

V gene TRBV14 combines with J gene TRBJ2-7; D not resolved. The V and J ends lost 1 base and 0 bases respectively, with 4 bases between them. Germline V gene sequence: CDR1 SGHDN, CDR2 FVKESK. There are 13 residues in the CDR3. CDR3: CASSQVISYEQYF. The CDR3, as DNA: TGTGCCAGCAGCCAAGTTATCTCCTACGAGCAGTACTTC.

This clonotype was detected a few times. V gene TRBV7-3 combines with J gene TRBJ2-7; no clear D. The germline CDR1 and CDR2 sequences are SGHTA and FQGTGA. The CDR3 has 16 residues. V lost 2 bases and J lost 5, with 19 bases in between. The CDR3 DNA is TGTGCCAGCAGCTTATTCCCAGCAGCTCCCGGGCACGAGCAGTACTTC. Encoded protein: CASSLFPAAPGHEQYF.

This clonotype was counted many times. The chain couples TRBV15 to TRBJ1-3; tentatively, D is TRBD1 (6 bases). This CDR3 region has 16 residues. Germline V CDR1 and CDR2: LNHNV, YYDKDF (reference sequence). With 3 bases removed from V and 1 base from J, the gap between germline ends came to 13 bases. CDR3 amino acids: CATSSWGGASGNTIYF. The CDR3, as DNA: TGTGCCACCAGCAGTTGGGGGGGGGCGTCTGGAAACACCATATATTTT.

The chain carries TRBV5-6 and TRBJ1-4; D remains ambiguous. Germline CDR1 is SGHDT and CDR2 is YYEEEE. The CDR3 extends over 16 amino acids. Trimming stripped 2 bases from V and 5 bases from J, with 16 bases between. CDR3 in DNA: TGTGCCAGCAGCTTAAGCGGGAGGGCCGGAAATGAAAAACTGTTTTTT. Translation: CASSLSGRAGNEKLFF.

This clonotype was recorded a few times. The CDR3: CASSPPQGRGYTF. The CDR3 bases are TGTGCCAGCAGCCCTCCGCAGGGCCGTGGCTACACCTTC. The rearrangement links TRBV5-4 to TRBJ1-2, with D maybe TRBD1 (5 bases). The germline gives CDR1 SGHNT, CDR2 YYREEE (reference sequence). V lost 4 bases to trimming and J lost 7 bases, with 14 bases between them. This CDR3 has 13 amino acids.

This clonotype has a count of ten or more. The chain joins TRBV24-1 to TRBJ1-2; possible D gene TRBD1, 5 bases. CDR3 length equals 15 residues. Looked up from germline, CDR1 is KGHDR and CDR2 is SFDVKD. Trimming stripped 5 bases from V and 4 bases from J, with 16 bases between. CDR3 sequence reads: CATSGRDAHTYGYTF. As DNA, the CDR3 is TGTGCCACCAGTGGGAGGGACGCCCACACCTATGGCTACACCTTC.

This clonotype has a count of ten or more. The genes are TRBV20-1 and TRBJ2-2; no clear D gene. CDR3 length equals 13 residues. In germline, CDR1 is DFQATT, CDR2 SNEGSKA (reference sequence). V dropped 2 bases and J dropped 3 bases, with 7 bases sitting between them. This chain's CDR3 is CSARSRDTGELFF. CDR3 nucleotide sequence: TGCAGTGCTAGATCCCGAGACACCGGGGAGCTGTTTTTT.

Many counts were recorded for this clonotype. The rearrangement joins TRBV2 to TRBJ1-6, with 7 bases fitting TRBD1. V lost 11 bases to trimming and J lost 14 bases; unmatched junction nucleotides: 21. CDR1 and CDR2 from the germline V gene are SNHLY and FYNNEI. The CDR3 contains 15 residues. This CDR3 is CASNLQGVLGGSLHF. The CDR3 DNA follows: TGTGCCTCCAACCTGCAGGGGGTGCTCGGGGGATCCCTCCACTTT.

With respect to this clonotype: It is likely a read error, because the conserved phenylalanine at the end of the CDR3 is missing. The chain joins TRBV20-1 to TRBJ2-5; 7 nucleotides align to TRBD1. The CDR3 runs to 14 residues. CDR1 is DFQATT and CDR2 is SNEGSKA in the germline V gene (reference sequence). V lost 5 bases to trimming and J lost 3 bases; unmatched junction nucleotides: 9. CDR3 region: CSAQGGRGEETQYL. The CDR3 DNA is TGCAGTGCTCAAGGGGGCCGGGGAGAAGAGACCCAGTACCTC.

V and J are TRBV5-1 and TRBJ2-1; no reliable D call. The V and J ends lost 0 bases and 0 bases respectively, with 7 bases between them. The CDR3 has 15 residues. The germline V gene encodes CDR1 SGHRS and CDR2 YFSETQ. CDR3 region: CASSLEVVSYNEQFF. CDR3 bases: TGCGCCAGCAGCTTGGAGGTAGTCTCCTACAATGAGCAGTTCTTC.

This chain joins TRBV5-5 and TRBJ2-6; the D gene is possibly TRBD2 (6 bases). Trimming took off 3 bases at V and 6 bases at J, with 25 bases between the two ends. The germline V gene has CDR1 SGHKS and CDR2 YYEKEE (reference sequence). The CDR3 spans 19 residues. CDR3 in amino acids: CASSSKSGQMPPEANVLTF. CDR3 nucleotide sequence: TGTGCCAGCAGCTCCAAAAGCGGGCAGATGCCCCCCGAGGCCAACGTCCTGACTTTC.

In this sample, this clonotype turned up a few times. This rearrangement joins TRBV25-1 to TRBJ1-3; no firm D call. CDR3 length equals 15 residues. V was shortened by 8 bases and J by 0 bases, with 14 bases between the two germline ends. From germline, CDR1 is MGHDK and CDR2 SYGVNS. CDR3 protein: CASSSTGTSGNTIYF. CDR3 coding DNA: TGTGCCAGCTCATCGACCGGTACCTCTGGAAACACCATATATTTT.

This chain connects TRBV10-2 to TRBJ2-7, with a possible D match to TRBD1 (7 bases). V gave up 6 bases and J gave up 3 bases, with 21 bases separating them. The CDR3 runs 16 residues. Looked up from germline, CDR1 is WSHSY and CDR2 is SAAADI. The CDR3 sequence is CASREGTGVQYYEQYF. In nucleotides, the CDR3 is TGCGCCAGCAGGGAGGGTACAGGGGTGCAATACTACGAGCAGTACTTC.

DNA for the CDR3: TGTGCCAGCACCCCGACAGCTGGATCCTCTCGGAACACCATATATTTT. Its protein is CASTPTAGSSRNTIYF. This rearrangement joins TRBV7-2 to TRBJ1-3; D is perhaps TRBD1 (5 bases). This CDR3 contains 16 residues. V shed 7 bases and J shed 7 bases, with 23 bases lying between them. Germline lookup yields CDR1 SGHTA and CDR2 FQGNSA.

With respect to this clonotype: This may be a read error: a much more frequent sequence differs by one nucleotide. The chain carries TRBV7-9 and TRBJ1-5, with 7 bases lining up with TRBD1. CDR3 size: 12 residues. The germline CDR1 and CDR2 sequences are SEHNR and FQNEAQ (reference sequence). V shed 11 bases, J shed 5 bases, and the junction held 6 bases outside the gene matches. CDR3 amino acids: CAGVGGDQPQHF. The CDR3 bases are TGTGCCGGAGTAGGGGGCGATCAGCCCCAGCATTTT.

This clonotype has just a few counts. The chain joins TRBV7-3 to TRBJ1-1, with D unclear. Trimming shortened V by 1 base and J by 6 bases, and 9 bases separated the two germline ends. The CDR3 is made up of 13 amino acids. Germline V gene lookup returns CDR1 SGHTA and CDR2 FQGTGA. The CDR3 loop is CASSLIQDSEAFF. The DNA for the CDR3 is TGTGCCAGCAGCTTAATACAAGATTCTGAAGCTTTCTTT.

The chain carries TRBV7-2 and TRBJ1-6; 7 nucleotides line up with TRBD1. CDR1 is SGHTA and CDR2 is FQGNSA in the germline V gene. The CDR3 extends over 14 amino acids. J was trimmed by 7 bases and V by 8 bases; bases with no gene match: 8. The CDR3 bases are TGTGCCAGCGGCACAGGGGTCCTGAATTCACCCCTCCACTTT. Amino acids: CASGTGVLNSPLHF.